This TCR delta chain was identified in a study of intestinal T cells in coeliac disease (dated by TCRdb to about 2020). Looking at the study overall: Coeliac patients were much younger than controls, with mean ages of about 16.0 versus 59 years in the TRG cohort. Duodenal biopsies from 30 to 35 coeliac disease patients and fewer than 25 non-coeliac controls were included in a second, larger TCR-gamma (TRG) cohort. All coeliac patients in the TRD cohort had raised anti-tissue transglutaminase antibodies, while no controls did. The TCR-delta (TRD) cohort included duodenal biopsies from 11 coeliac disease patients and 11 non-coeliac controls.

Broad study findings and their caveats: In training, clustering based on TRD kmers put all 22 biopsies in the right class, and the reported leave-one-out accuracy was 91%. FFPE-derived DNA was found to be relatively degraded, and loss of a proportion of TCR sequences in each sample was likely caused by this degradation. A significant age difference was observed between coeliac and control groups, although significant classification was not yielded by an age-split analysis. Of around 54 biopsies, around 51 (approximately 94%) were correctly classified by TRG clustering, which had a reported leave-one-out accuracy of around 87%. There was no way to tell repeated CDR3 amino acid sequences apart from PCR duplicates.

Concerning this clone itself: Its binding antigen is unknown. The limits of the CDR3 on the DNA are not certain, so only TCRdb's listed CDR3 is given.

For each case, genomic DNA was extracted from ten 5-um FFPE scrolls with the QIAamp DNA FFPE tissue kit. Fully anonymised formalin-fixed paraffin-embedded duodenal biopsies surplus to diagnostic needs were used to test TCR repertoire-based classification of coeliac disease. Library prep was done by multiplex PCR. Bulk amplification of TRD repertoires was performed from roughly 140 ng of biopsy DNA with the Biomed-2 kit. Before sequencing, purified TRD amplicons were pooled in equal amounts into an approximately 4 nM library. Sequencing of TRD libraries was performed on an Illumina MiSeq with v3 chemistry and 2 x 300 cycles. For the original study's pipeline: FastX discarded any read in which over 10% of nucleotides had a quality score below the third quartile for that patient. IMGT/HighV-QUEST was used to align reads in order to assign V, D and J genes, locate CDR3 regions and judge functionality. Sequences were converted to amino acids, and every sequence predicted to be non-functional was removed. CDR3s were split into kmers with and without positional annotation, PCA was performed on kmer frequencies, and samples were clustered using all 1023 combinations of PCs 1-10. Leave-one-out cross-validation was used to validate the classification, with parameters re-optimised on the remaining samples in each round. Using the vegan R package, Shannon diversity was calculated from repeated random subsamples whose size matched the lowest read count. TCRdb recomputed clones from the public reads with CATT; identical DNA rows were then combined. Here the V and J calls rest on TCRdb's processing, not on the authors' analysis. This sample lists more than 1,300 delta-chain clones; about two thirds were detected once. The top ten clones comprise roughly 18% of the sample.

The CDR3 starts with the cysteine, ends with the phenylalanine, and has 21 residues. CDR1 NSMFDY and CDR2 ISSIKDK are derived from the germline V gene. The clonotype originates from a human donor with celiac disease. The material sequenced was a duodenal biopsy. The rearranged chain carries TRAV29/DV5 and TRDJ1; TRDD3 was called by the table and not checked on the DNA. The CDR3 amino acid sequence is: CSVLLCSTKIRGGSYTDKLIF.